This T cell receptor beta chain was documented in a study of blood T cell repertoires in COVID-19. Overall study context: The study drew acute and convalescent COVID-19 samples from the United States, Italy and Spain. The analysed material was cDNA or gDNA that came from T cells, B-cell-depleted T cells, or PBMCs.

Germline values: CDR1 MGHRA, CDR2 YSYEKL. Between the trimmed V and J ends, which lost 1 base and 6 bases, there was a span of 18 bases. The CDR3 covers 17 residues. In the authors' workflow: For nucleated cells, counts were estimated from reference gene primer amplification. Profiling relied on immunoSEQ multiplex PCR, and the TCRdb table lists in-frame clones only, not all of them. That table gives V, J and clone size, and the DNA gave D and trimming. The sample has fewer than 9,500 clones, more than 80% seen once. The TCR was taken from a human donor in a cohort sampled during active COVID-19. This chain links TRBV4-1 with TRBJ2-2; D may be TRBD2 (6 bases). Sequences were obtained from peripheral blood. The CDR3 DNA reads TGCGCCAGCAGCCAAGGAGGAGGGCCCCTCGTACCCGGGGAGCTGTTTTTT. This gives the protein CASSQGGGPLVPGELFF.